The source of this T cell receptor beta chain is a study of blood T cells in healthy people across ages (dated by TCRdb to between 2014 and 2017). For the study in its entirety: In model experiments, roughly one uniquely barcoded TCR beta cDNA molecule per two T cells was captured by template switching. Using deep sequencing normalized with unique cDNA molecular identifiers, the study measured how TCR beta repertoire diversity changes with age. Four age groups were formed from the donors: young (average about 17 years), middle-aged (approximately 40), aged (over 55) and long-lived (around 82). Donors of different ages were randomly distributed across sequencing lanes to avoid experimental bias. Using the same blood draw, the study looked at two additional independent replicas of 1 million unique cDNA reads for two donors, one aged 18 to 30 and the other aged 80 or older. Study-wide conclusions, independent of this receptor: Because the CMV infection status of the donors was unknown, age-related changes in expanded clonotypes may potentially have been confounded. Conclusive comparison of naive and antigen-experienced compartments was prevented by the profiling of bulk unsorted PBMCs. As age increased, observed TCR beta diversity per million T cells dropped in a roughly linear way, and a significant reduction was already evident by age around 41. Estimates of total diversity from one million sequenced T cells were regarded as lower bounds and underestimates. Observed TCR beta diversity correlated strongly with the percentage of naive T cells measured by flow cytometry. Compared with the aged group, the long-lived group had more naive CD4+ T cells, fewer expanded clones and increased TCR diversity, suggesting age selection.

CDR1 MGHRA and CDR2 YSYEKL are derived from the germline V gene. V has 0 bases trimmed and J has 2 bases trimmed; junction bases matching no gene number 10. The CDR3 spans 19 residues, from the cysteine through the phenylalanine. The read is trimmed to its CDR3 DNA, 57 bases read in frame from base 1. In regard to this clonotype: The antigen this receptor binds is unknown. No base qualities exist here, and no much larger clone lies one base off it.

Libraries were prepared through 5' RACE. These reads were obtained on an Illumina HiSeq 2500. A second 7 to 11 cycle PCR used a sample-barcoded 5' primer and a J-beta primer mix. A template-switch 5' adaptor carrying 12 random nucleotides introduced a unique molecular identifier onto each TCR beta cDNA molecule. At least 3 million CDR3-containing paired-end reads were obtained from each sample. All of the RNA was converted into first-strand cDNA using the Mint cDNA synthesis kit, with a TRBC-specific oligonucleotide serving as the primer. Following uracil-DNA glycosylase treatment, all cDNA underwent a first 18-cycle PCR with the universal primers M1SS and BC2_uni_R. The study's own analysis went as follows. Each sample was normalized by randomly selecting 1 million high-quality reads, each carrying a distinct molecular identifier. Reads sharing molecular identifiers were discarded rather than binned into consensus sequences. MiTCR, set to a Q25 quality threshold and the strictest error-elimination algorithm, was used for CDR3 identification, clonotype clustering and error correction. A nonparametric unseen species model with Euler transformation was used to estimate a lower bound on total TCR beta diversity. Using fastp at Q25 and MiXCR, TCRdb reprocessed the public reads and kept productive beta chains. Merged by CDR3 protein, the rows form single entries marked with the most common genes and DNA. These V and J calls rely on TCRdb rather than the paper's analysis. The sample includes about 1,500,000 distinct CDR3 sequences, with approximately 42% observed a single time. The ten largest clones represent approximately 7.9% of the sample.

The roughly 37 donors, aged about 6 to 95 years, were systemically healthy Caucasian individuals from Russia. About 9.6 milliliters of peripheral blood were collected from each donor into EDTA-treated Vacutainer tubes. Ficoll-Paque density-gradient centrifugation was used to isolate PBMCs, with at least 6.5 million per sample. Trizol reagent was used to extract total RNA from the PBMCs, yielding at least 5.5 micrograms per sample. For every donor, an aliquot of PBMCs went through flow cytometry to measure the percentages of naive CD45RAhigh/CD27high T cells. The rearrangement combines TRBV4-1 with TRBJ2-6; TRBD2 agrees with 7 junctional bases. The sample was blood. This sequence originates from a woman aged 18-30 years in good health. DNA sequence: TGCGCCAGCAGCCAAGATCGGGGGGAATTTAGCGCTGGGGCCAACGTCCTGACTTTC. Translation gives CASSQDRGEFSAGANVLTF.